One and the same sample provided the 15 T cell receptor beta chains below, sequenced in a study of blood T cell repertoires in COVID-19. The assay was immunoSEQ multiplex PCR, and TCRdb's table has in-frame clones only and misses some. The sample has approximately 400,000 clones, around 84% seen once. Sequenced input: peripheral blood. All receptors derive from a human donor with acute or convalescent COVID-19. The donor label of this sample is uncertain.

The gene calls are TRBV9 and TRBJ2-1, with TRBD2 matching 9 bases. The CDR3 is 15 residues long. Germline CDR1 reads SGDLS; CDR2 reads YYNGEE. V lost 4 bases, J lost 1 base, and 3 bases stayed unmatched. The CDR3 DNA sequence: TGTGCCAGCAGCCCCCTAGCGGGATCCTACAATGAGCAGTTCTTC. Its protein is CASSPLAGSYNEQFF.

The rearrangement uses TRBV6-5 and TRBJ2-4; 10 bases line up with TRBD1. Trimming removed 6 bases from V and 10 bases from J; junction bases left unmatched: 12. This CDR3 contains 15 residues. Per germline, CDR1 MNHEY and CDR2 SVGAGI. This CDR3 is CASSLTSDRGWIQYF. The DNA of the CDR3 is TGTGCCAGCAGCCTTACTTCGGACAGGGGGTGGATTCAGTACTTC.

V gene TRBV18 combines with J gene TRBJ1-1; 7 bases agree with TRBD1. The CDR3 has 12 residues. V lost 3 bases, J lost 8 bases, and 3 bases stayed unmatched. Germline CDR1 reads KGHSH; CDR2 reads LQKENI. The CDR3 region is CASSPGQIEAFF. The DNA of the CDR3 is TGTGCCAGCTCACCGGGACAGATCGAAGCTTTCTTT.

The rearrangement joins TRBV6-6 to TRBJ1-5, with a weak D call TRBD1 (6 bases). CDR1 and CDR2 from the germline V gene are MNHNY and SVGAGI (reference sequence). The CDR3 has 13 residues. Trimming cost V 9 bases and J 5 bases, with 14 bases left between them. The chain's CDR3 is CASRDRRDQPQHF. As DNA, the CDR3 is TGTGCCAGTAGAGACAGGAGAGATCAGCCCCAGCATTTT.

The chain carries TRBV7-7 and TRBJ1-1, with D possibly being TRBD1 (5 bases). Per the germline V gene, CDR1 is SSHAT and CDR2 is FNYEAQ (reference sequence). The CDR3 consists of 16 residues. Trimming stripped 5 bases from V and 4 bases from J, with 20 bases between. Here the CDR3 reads CASSTLRRGISTEAFF. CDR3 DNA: TGTGCCAGCAGCACCCTAAGGCGGGGGATCAGCACTGAAGCTTTCTTT.

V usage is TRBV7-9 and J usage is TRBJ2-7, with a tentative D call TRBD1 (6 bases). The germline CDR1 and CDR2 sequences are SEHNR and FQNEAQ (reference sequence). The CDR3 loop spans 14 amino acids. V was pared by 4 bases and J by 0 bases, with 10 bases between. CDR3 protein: CASSWQGSSYEQYF. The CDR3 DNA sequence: TGTGCCAGCAGCTGGCAGGGGAGCTCCTACGAGCAGTACTTC.

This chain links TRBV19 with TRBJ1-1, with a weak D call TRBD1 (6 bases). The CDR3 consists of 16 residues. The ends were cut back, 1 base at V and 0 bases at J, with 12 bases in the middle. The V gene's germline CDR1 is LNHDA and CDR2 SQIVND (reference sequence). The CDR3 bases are TGTGCCAGTAGTATAGGGGGGGGCCCCATGAACACTGAAGCTTTCTTT. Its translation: CASSIGGGPMNTEAFF.

CDR3 residues: CASSGGTSGGVSDTQYF. Here the CDR3 DNA reads TGCGCCAGCAGCGGCGGGACTAGCGGGGGGGTCTCAGATACGCAGTATTTT. J is TRBJ2-3 and V is TRBV5-1; TRBD2 matches at 16 bases. The CDR3 length is 17 residues. J was trimmed by 4 bases and V by 4 bases; bases with no gene match: 6. Germline lookup yields CDR1 SGHRS and CDR2 YFSETQ.

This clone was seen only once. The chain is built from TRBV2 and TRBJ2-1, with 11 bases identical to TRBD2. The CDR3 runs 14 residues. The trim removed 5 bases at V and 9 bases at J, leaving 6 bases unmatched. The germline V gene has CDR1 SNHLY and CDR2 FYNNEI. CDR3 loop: CASSLAGGTGEQFF. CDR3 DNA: TGTGCCAGCAGTTTAGCGGGGGGGACGGGTGAGCAGTTCTTC.

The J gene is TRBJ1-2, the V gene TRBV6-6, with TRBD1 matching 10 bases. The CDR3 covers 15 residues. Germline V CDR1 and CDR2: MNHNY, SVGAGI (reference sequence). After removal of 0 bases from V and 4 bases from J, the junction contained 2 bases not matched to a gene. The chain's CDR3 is CASSYSRDRGYGYTF. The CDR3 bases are TGTGCCAGCAGTTACTCGAGGGACAGGGGCTATGGCTACACCTTC.

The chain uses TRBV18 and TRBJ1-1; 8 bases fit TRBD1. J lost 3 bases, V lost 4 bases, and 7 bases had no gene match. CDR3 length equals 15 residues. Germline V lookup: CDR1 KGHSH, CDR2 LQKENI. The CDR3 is CASSRIRGPDTEAFF. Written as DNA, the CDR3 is TGTGCCAGCTCACGTATCAGGGGGCCGGACACTGAAGCTTTCTTT.

Here the CDR3 DNA reads TGTGCCAGCAGTTATTCGTCTAGCGGGAGACTTCACGAGCAGTACTTC. As protein: CASSYSSSGRLHEQYF. This sequence joins TRBV6-5 and TRBJ2-7, with TRBD2 identical over 10 bases. V lost 3 bases and J lost 5; bases outside the gene matches: 10. This CDR3 spans 16 amino acids. Germline values: CDR1 MNHEY, CDR2 SVGAGI.

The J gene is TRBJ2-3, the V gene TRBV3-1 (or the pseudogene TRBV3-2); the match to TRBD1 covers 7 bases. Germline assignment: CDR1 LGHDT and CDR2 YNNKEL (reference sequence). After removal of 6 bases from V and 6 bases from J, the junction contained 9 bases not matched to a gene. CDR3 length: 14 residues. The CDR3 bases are TGTGCCAGCAGATCTGACAGGGCACCGGATACGCAGTATTTT. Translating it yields CASRSDRAPDTQYF.

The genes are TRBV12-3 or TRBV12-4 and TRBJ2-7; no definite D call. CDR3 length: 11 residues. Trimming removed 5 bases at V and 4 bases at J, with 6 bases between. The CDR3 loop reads CASSNRYEQYF. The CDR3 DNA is TGTGCCAGCAGTAACCGGTACGAGCAGTACTTC.

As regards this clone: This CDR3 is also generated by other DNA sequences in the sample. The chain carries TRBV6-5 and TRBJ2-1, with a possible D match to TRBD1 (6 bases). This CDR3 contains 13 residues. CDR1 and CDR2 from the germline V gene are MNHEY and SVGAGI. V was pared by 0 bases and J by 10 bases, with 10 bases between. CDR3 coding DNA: TGTGCCAGCAGTTACTCGTTCAGGGGAGAGCAGTTCTTC. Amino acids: CASSYSFRGEQFF.